These 24 T cell receptor beta chains were all obtained from the same sample, sequenced in a study of T-cell reconstitution after alpha-beta-depleted transplantation in children. A library of TCRbeta sequences, prepared with unique molecular identifiers, was generated. A single record per CDR3 protein comes from TCRdb applying MiXCR to the PCR reads. The data hold some 840,000 distinct CDR3 sequences, with less than 20% observed a single time. Sequenced material: PBMCs, mostly from graft donor cells, taken 360 days after TCRalphabeta/CD19-depleted stem cell transplant. These receptors all come from a male patient between 10 and 17 years old who had a stem cell transplant for acute lymphoblastic leukemia, so the T cells may come from the graft donor.

Comments on this clonotype: Compared with germline, one end of the junction differs, possibly owing to a read error. V gene TRBV18 combines with J gene TRBJ1-1, with D maybe TRBD1 (5 bases). The germline V gene has CDR1 KGHSH and CDR2 LQKENI. CDR3 size: 13 residues. CDR3 nucleotides: TGTGCCAGCTCACCAGCAGGGAACTCTGAAGCTTTCTTT. Translation: CASSPAGNSEAFF.

At least ten counts were recorded for this clonotype. The rearrangement links TRBV4-2 to TRBJ2-1; 7 bases align to TRBD2. Germline V gives CDR1 LGHNA, CDR2 YNFKEQ. The V segment lost 1 base and the J segment 4 bases; nucleotides outside the gene matches: 7. This CDR3 spans 16 amino acids. The CDR3 protein is CASSQGGGSDYNEQFF. The CDR3 nucleotides are TGTGCCAGCAGCCAAGGGGGCGGGAGCGATTACAATGAGCAGTTCTTC.

The chain recombines TRBV7-9 with TRBJ2-3; maybe TRBD2 (6 bases). From germline, CDR1 is SEHNR and CDR2 FQNEAQ (reference sequence). The CDR3 runs 16 residues. With 0 bases removed from V and 1 base from J, the gap between germline ends came to 11 bases. CDR3 sequence reads: CASSLARASGTDTQYF. The CDR3 DNA is TGTGCCAGCAGCTTAGCTCGGGCTAGCGGCACAGATACGCAGTATTTT. Complete variable domain (other parts from reference TRBV7-9 and TRBJ2-3): DTGVSQNPRHKITKRGQNVTFRCDPISEHNRLYWYRQTLGQGPEFLTYFQNEAQLEKSRLLSDRFSAERPKGSFSTLEIQRTEQGDSAMYLCASSLARASGTDTQYFGPGTRLTVL.

The table lists this clonotype with a few counts. The chain is built from TRBV27 and TRBJ2-1; the D gene is possibly TRBD1 (5 bases). V was trimmed by 6 bases and J by 2 bases, leaving 8 bases between them. Germline V gene sequence: CDR1 MNHEY, CDR2 SMNVEV (reference sequence). The length of the CDR3 is 13 residues. The CDR3 DNA reads TGTGCCAGCAGCGAACAGGCCTACAATGAGCAGTTCTTC. Protein product: CASSEQAYNEQFF.

The rearrangement links TRBV5-1 to TRBJ2-3; the match to TRBD2 covers 8 bases. The CDR3 is 14 residues long. CDR1 SGHRS and CDR2 YFSETQ come from the germline V gene. The V gene end was trimmed by 6 bases and the J gene end by 4 bases; junction bases not matched to a gene: 7. As DNA, the CDR3 is TGCGCCAGCACCCCCGGGGGGGCGGCAGATACGCAGTATTTT. It yields the protein CASTPGGAADTQYF. The whole variable domain, filled in from reference TRBV5-1 and TRBJ2-3, reads KAGVTQTPRYLIKTRGQQVTLSCSPISGHRSVSWYQQTPGQGLQFLFEYFSETQRNKGNFPGRFSGRQFSNSRSEMNVSTLELGDSALYLCASTPGGAADTQYFGPGTRLTVL.

The rearrangement links TRBV29-1 to TRBJ2-7; no definite D call. The CDR3 contains 11 residues. The V gene lost 8 bases and the J gene lost 3 bases, with 11 bases spanning the gap. Looked up from germline, CDR1 is SQVTM and CDR2 is ANQGSEA. The CDR3 DNA reads TGCAGCACCCAAATCAACTACGAGCAGTACTTC. Protein product: CSTQINYEQYF.

The rearrangement uses TRBV12-3 or TRBV12-4 and TRBJ2-7; tentative D call: TRBD1 (5 bases). There are 13 residues in the CDR3. V was clipped by 6 bases and J by 6 bases, with 15 bases between them. The CDR3 reads CASRLTRGAEQYF. The CDR3 DNA reads as TGTGCCAGCAGGTTGACACGTGGGGCCGAGCAGTACTTC.

This chain uses TRBV25-1 with TRBJ2-7; D remains unclear. The CDR3 runs to 13 residues. From germline, CDR1 is MGHDK and CDR2 SYGVNS. Deletions cut 8 bases from V and 3 bases from J, with 14 bases between. CDR3: CASDESQFYEQYF. CDR3 DNA: TGTGCCAGCGATGAGTCACAATTCTACGAGCAGTACTTC.

The CDR3 is CASSPPNLAKNIQYF. Here the CDR3 DNA reads TGTGCCAGCAGTCCACCAAATCTAGCCAAAAACATTCAGTACTTC. The V gene is TRBV12-3 or TRBV12-4, the J gene TRBJ2-4; D is unclear. The length of the CDR3 is 15 residues. Trimming left V 5 bases short and J 0 bases short, with 11 bases between.

This clonotype has just a few counts. This sequence joins TRBV29-1 and TRBJ2-3; 9 bases fit TRBD2. The CDR3 extends over 14 amino acids. Looked up from germline, CDR1 is SQVTM and CDR2 is ANQGSEA. The J segment lost 1 base and the V segment lost 7 bases, leaving 6 bases of the junction unmatched. The CDR3 region has the DNA TGCAGCGCCGCGGGAGGGTTTGGCACAGATACGCAGTATTTT. Its protein is CSAAGGFGTDTQYF.

This clonotype showed up just a few times. The rearrangement links TRBV2 to TRBJ2-1; no definite D call. This CDR3 comprises 12 residues. Trimming took off 2 bases at V and 9 bases at J, with 8 bases between the two ends. Germline-derived CDR1 and CDR2 are SNHLY and FYNNEI. CDR3 DNA: TGTGCCAGCAGTGAACAGGTCCCTGAGCAGTTCTTC. It specifies CASSEQVPEQFF. Combining the CDR3 with reference TRBV2 and TRBJ2-1 gives the whole variable domain EPEVTQTPSHQVTQMGQEVILRCVPISNHLYFYWYRQILGQKVEFLVSFYNNEISEKSEIFDDQFSVERPDGSNFTLKIRSTKLEDSAMYFCASSEQVPEQFFGPGTRLTVL.

This clonotype has a handful of counts. This rearrangement joins TRBV5-8 to TRBJ1-4, with TRBD1 matching over 12 bases. Germline V gene data show CDR1 as SGHTS and CDR2 as YDEGEE. Trimming took 2 bases from V and 4 from J; bases not matched to a gene: 6. This CDR3 has 17 amino acids. CDR3 amino acids: CASSFGTGGFGNEKLFF. The CDR3 DNA follows: TGTGCCAGCAGCTTCGGGACAGGGGGCTTCGGTAATGAAAAACTGTTTTTT.

The CDR3 nucleotides are TGCAGCGTTGAAGAACTAGCGGGGCCGAGGCCCCCAGATACGCAGTATTTT. Its protein product is CSVEELAGPRPPDTQYF. The gene calls are TRBV29-1 and TRBJ2-3, with 10 bases identical to TRBD2. This CDR3 spans 17 amino acids. The germline gives CDR1 SQVTM, CDR2 ANQGSEA. V lost 0 bases and J lost 4; bases outside the gene matches: 10.

The V gene is TRBV20-1, the J gene TRBJ1-5; tentative D call: TRBD1 (5 bases). Germline V gives CDR1 DFQATT, CDR2 SNEGSKA (reference sequence). Trimming took off 6 bases at V and 4 bases at J, with 16 bases between the two ends. The CDR3 is 14 residues long. The CDR3 sequence: CSAQAGGGNQPQHF. DNA for the CDR3: TGCAGTGCCCAAGCTGGGGGTGGTAATCAGCCCCAGCATTTT.

This clonotype was seen a few times. This chain uses TRBV6-5 with TRBJ1-1, with 9 bases that match TRBD1. The ends lost 10 bases at V and 5 bases at J; junction bases unmatched: 14. Germline CDR1 is MNHEY and CDR2 is SVGAGI. There are 15 residues in the CDR3. Written as DNA, the CDR3 is TGTGCCACTACGGGACAGGGCTTAGGTGGGACTGAAGCTTTCTTT. This sequence encodes CATTGQGLGGTEAFF.

This chain joins TRBV5-6 and TRBJ2-2; 8 nucleotides align to TRBD2. The CDR3 consists of 16 residues. V gave up 4 bases and J gave up 3 bases; unmatched junction bases: 8. The germline V gene has CDR1 SGHDT and CDR2 YYEEEE. CDR3 amino acids: CASSPVGGEDTGELFF. The CDR3 coding sequence is TGTGCCAGCAGCCCCGTCGGGGGGGAAGACACCGGGGAGCTGTTTTTT.

This clonotype appeared many times. The chain links TRBV15 to TRBJ2-5, with D tentatively TRBD2 (6 bases). CDR1 and CDR2 (germline): LNHNV, YYDKDF (reference sequence). CDR3 length: 18 residues. Trimming stripped 0 bases from V and 4 bases from J, with 21 bases between. The CDR3 is CATSRDYGVRGRRETQYF. Here the CDR3 DNA reads TGTGCCACCAGCAGAGATTACGGCGTGAGAGGGAGGAGAGAGACCCAGTACTTC.

This clonotype was detected only a few times. This chain joins TRBV9 and TRBJ2-3, with unresolved D. Trimming took 1 base from V and 0 from J, leaving 15 bases between them. The germline gives CDR1 SGDLS, CDR2 YYNGEE. This CDR3 is built from 17 residues. CDR3 residues: CASSVYGRPFSTDTQYF. Here the CDR3 DNA reads TGTGCCAGCAGCGTATATGGCCGACCTTTTAGCACAGATACGCAGTATTTT.

This clonotype was picked up many times. Here the CDR3 reads CSVVTGNQPQHF. CDR3 nucleotide sequence: TGCAGCGTTGTCACGGGGAATCAGCCCCAGCATTTT. The chain employs TRBV29-1 and TRBJ1-5; D ambiguous. Germline values: CDR1 SQVTM, CDR2 ANQGSEA. The CDR3 has 12 amino acids. Between the trimmed V and J ends, which lost 4 bases and 4 bases, there was a span of 8 bases.

This clonotype was observed a few times. This chain joins TRBV7-8 and TRBJ2-5, with D perhaps TRBD1 (6 bases). V lost 0 bases and J lost 7, with 12 bases in between. The length of the CDR3 is 14 residues. CDR1 and CDR2 from the germline V gene are SGHVS and FQNEAQ. The CDR3, as DNA: TGTGCCAGCAGCTTAGCGCCAGGGGTGGTGACCCAGTACTTC. Its protein product is CASSLAPGVVTQYF.

The chain combines TRBV11-2 with TRBJ2-3; D not resolved. Trimming took off 0 bases at V and 2 bases at J, with 18 bases between the two ends. The CDR3 runs to 18 residues. The germline V gene has CDR1 SGHAT and CDR2 FQNNGV. The CDR3 here is CASSLDLLSGQPTDTQYF. CDR3 in DNA: TGTGCCAGCAGCTTAGATCTTCTATCCGGGCAGCCCACAGATACGCAGTATTTT.

Turning to this clonotype: The CDR3 ends on some other residue instead of the conserved phenylalanine or tryptophan, so this is likely a read error. The DNA is omitted, as the CDR3 cannot be located on it reliably, and the CDR3 follows TCRdb's listing. The gene calls are TRBV3-1 and TRBJ2-7; TRBD2, the table's D call, lacks a check against the DNA. Germline CDR1 LGHDT, CDR2 YNNKEL (reference sequence). The CDR3 extends over 14 residues, inclusive of both ends. CDR3 in amino acids: CASSQGRVASGSVL.

The genes are TRBV7-8 and TRBJ2-5, with TRBD1 matching 7 bases. Germline values: CDR1 SGHVS, CDR2 FQNEAQ. V was clipped by 7 bases and J by 0 bases; unmatched bases: 5. The CDR3 loop spans 14 amino acids. Here the CDR3 reads CASTRGGYQETQYF. The DNA of the CDR3 is TGTGCCAGCACCCGAGGGGGCTACCAAGAGACCCAGTACTTC.

CDR3 in DNA: TGTGCCAGCAGCTTAGCTCCTGGGGCAGGGGATCCCGAAGCTTTCTTT. Protein sequence: CASSLAPGAGDPEAFF. The chain carries TRBV11-1 and TRBJ1-1; maybe TRBD1 (6 bases). This CDR3 has 16 residues. The V gene lost 0 bases and the J gene lost 8 bases, with 19 bases spanning the gap. Germline CDR1 is SGHAT and CDR2 is FQDESV (reference sequence).